This TCR beta chain was recovered during a study of OX40 agonist ivuxolimab in advanced cancers. Study summary: From 23 to 79 years was the age range, with a mean of around 60 years, and approximately 80% were male.

Notes on the study in general: Low clonal expansion, among the lowest seen, marked partial responders at 0.1-3.0 mg/kg. Undetermined was the antigen specificity of the expanded peripheral T cells.

CDR1 is LNHDA and CDR2 is SQIVND in the germline V gene (reference sequence). CDR3 length: 14 amino acids. The V end was cut by 3 bases, the J end by 2 bases, with 8 bases between. Produced via immunoSEQ multiplex PCR; TCRdb's table is partial and in-frame only. The top ten hold roughly 4% of the sample, which has more than 55,000 clones, around 87% seen once. Concerning this clone itself: Its antigen is currently unknown.

This TCR was recovered from an adult with an advanced solid tumor such as melanoma, head and neck, liver or kidney cancer. Here the sequenced sample was CD4+ or CD8+ T cells sorted from blood, taken in a trial of the OX40 agonist ivuxolimab. This sequence joins TRBV19 and TRBJ1-3, with D unclear. The CDR3 region is CASSIRDPGNTIYF. CDR3 bases: TGTGCCAGTAGTATTCGAGATCCTGGAAACACCATATATTTT. Complete variable domain (other parts from reference TRBV19 and TRBJ1-3): DGGITQSPKYLFRKEGQNVTLSCEQNLNHDAMYWYRQDPGQGLRLIYYSQIVNDFQKGDIAEGYSVSREKKESFPLTVTSAQKNPTAFYLCASSIRDPGNTIYFGEGSWLTVV.